Below, one TCR beta chain is given with its context. The CDR3 has 15 residues. Looked up from germline, CDR1 is SGHTA and CDR2 is FQGNSA. V lost 7 bases, J lost 1 base, and 14 bases lay in between. The entry originates in a study of blood T cells in healthy people across ages. Primed by a sample-barcoded 5' primer and a J-beta primer mix, a second PCR proceeded for 7 to 11 cycles. TCRdb ran MiXCR on the 5' RACE reads and lists one entry per CDR3 protein. The profile covers hundreds of thousands of distinct CDR3 sequences, with 45% to 70% appearing a single time and 25% to 30% taken by the ten largest.

The chain links TRBV7-2 to TRBJ1-3; D is ambiguous. This receptor was identified in a man aged 35-49 years in good health. Sequencing input: blood. Written as DNA, the CDR3 is TGTGCCAGCAACCCGACCGGGCGGTCTGGAAACACCATATATTTT. Protein sequence: CASNPTGRSGNTIYF.